The 22 T cell receptor beta chains listed next were all sequenced from one sample in a study of T cell responses to AZD1222 COVID-19 vaccine. TCRdb's table, derived via immunoSEQ multiplex PCR, lists solely in-frame clones and lacks some. The table has around 200,000 clones, more than 70% seen once. This sample comprised peripheral blood, obtained 28 days after the second AZD1222 dose. These receptors originate from an adult who received the AZD1222 COVID-19 vaccine.

For this clone: This sample includes further DNA sequences coding for the same CDR3. The rearrangement joins TRBV30 to TRBJ1-2; TRBD1 is a possible D gene (5 bases). CDR3 length: 13 amino acids. V lost 0 bases and J 4 bases, leaving 9 bases between the germline ends. CDR1 and CDR2 from the germline V gene are GTSNPN and SVGIG (reference sequence). This CDR3 reads CAWSVTGPYGYTF. CDR3 DNA: TGTGCCTGGAGTGTTACGGGACCCTATGGCTACACCTTC.

This chain uses TRBV12-3 or TRBV12-4 with TRBJ2-1; D is unclear. CDR3 length equals 11 residues. Trimming cost V 6 bases and J 4 bases, with 4 bases left between them. For the CDR3, the DNA is TGTGCCAGCAGGCTTTACAATGAGCAGTTCTTC. Translated, it gives CASRLYNEQFF.

The CDR3 nucleotides are TGTGCCAGCAGCAAAACCGGGACAGGGGTCACTGAAGCTTTCTTT. This translates into CASSKTGTGVTEAFF. The chain carries TRBV4-2 and TRBJ1-1; 10 bases align to TRBD1. Germline V gene sequence: CDR1 LGHNA, CDR2 YNFKEQ. V dropped 5 bases and J dropped 4; count of bases not matched to a gene: 7. The CDR3 runs 15 residues.

This rearrangement joins TRBV3-1 (or the pseudogene TRBV3-2) to TRBJ2-3, with 10 bases matching TRBD2. Germline CDR1 and CDR2: LGHDT and YNNKEL (reference sequence). This CDR3 comprises 17 residues. V shed 3 bases, J shed 1 base, and the junction held 7 bases outside the gene matches. In DNA form, the CDR3 reads TGTGCCAGCAGCCAGTTAGCGGGAGGATCTGGCACAGATACGCAGTATTTT. This encodes CASSQLAGGSGTDTQYF.

The genes are TRBV3-1 (or the pseudogene TRBV3-2) and TRBJ2-7; 8 bases line up with TRBD1. The V gene's germline CDR1 is LGHDT and CDR2 YNNKEL (reference sequence). CDR3 length: 14 amino acids. J lost 3 bases, V lost 5 bases, and 6 bases had no gene match. CDR3 protein: CASSGQGLSYEQYF. CDR3 nucleotides: TGTGCCAGCAGCGGACAGGGTCTAAGCTACGAGCAGTACTTC.

CDR3 loop: CASSQGYARKNEQFF. The CDR3 nucleotides are TGTGCCAGCAGCCAAGGATATGCCCGGAAAAATGAGCAGTTCTTC. The chain combines TRBV7-6 with TRBJ2-1; D is undetermined. Trimming removed 5 bases from V and 7 bases from J, with 18 bases in between. This CDR3 has 15 amino acids. In germline, CDR1 is SGHVS, CDR2 FNYEAQ.

The V and J genes are TRBV9 and TRBJ1-1; D is unclear. Germline V gene lookup returns CDR1 SGDLS and CDR2 YYNGEE. V was cut by 3 bases and J by 4 bases, with 10 bases left in between. The CDR3 length is 13 residues. The CDR3 spells CASSASRSTEAFF. CDR3 sequence (DNA): TGTGCCAGCAGCGCATCTCGGAGCACTGAAGCTTTCTTT. The variable domain in full, completed from reference TRBV9 and TRBJ1-1, reads DSGVTQTPKHLITATGQRVTLRCSPRSGDLSVYWYQQSLDQGLQFLIQYYNGEERAKGNILERFSAQQFPDLHSELNLSSLELGDSALYFCASSASRSTEAFFGQGTRLTVV.

This clone came up a few times. The genes are TRBV9 and TRBJ2-3; D is possibly TRBD1 (6 bases). The CDR3 is 16 amino acids. Trimming pared 3 bases from V and 2 bases from J, leaving 16 bases between. The germline V gene has CDR1 SGDLS and CDR2 YYNGEE. The CDR3 nucleotides are TGTGCCAGCAGCGGTAGGGGGTACTCGGACACAGATACGCAGTATTTT. Protein product: CASSGRGYSDTDTQYF.

The V and J genes are TRBV29-1 and TRBJ2-7; TRBD2 matches 7 bases. This CDR3 comprises 13 residues. Trimming removed 1 base from V and 2 bases from J; junction bases left unmatched: 2. Germline V gives CDR1 SQVTM, CDR2 ANQGSEA. The CDR3 spells CSVEAAGTYEQYF. CDR3 bases: TGCAGCGTTGAAGCAGCGGGAACCTACGAGCAGTACTTC.

This sequence joins TRBV30 and TRBJ1-1; TRBD1 might be the D (6 bases). V was pared by 8 bases and J by 0 bases, with 13 bases between. The CDR3 covers 13 residues. From germline, CDR1 is GTSNPN and CDR2 SVGIG (reference sequence). The CDR3 region is CAAPGQVNTEAFF. The CDR3 DNA reads as TGTGCCGCGCCGGGACAAGTGAACACTGAAGCTTTCTTT.

This rearrangement joins TRBV28 to TRBJ1-2; no reliable D call. V was trimmed by 3 bases and J by 4 bases, leaving 12 bases between them. The germline CDR1 and CDR2 sequences are MDHEN and SYDVKM. The CDR3 runs to 14 residues. The DNA of the CDR3 is TGTGCCAGCAGTTTGAGAGGGATAGGCTATGGCTACACCTTC. Amino acids: CASSLRGIGYGYTF.

This chain uses TRBV2 with TRBJ2-7, with 7 bases matching TRBD2. The trim removed 9 bases at V and 7 bases at J, leaving 15 bases unmatched. The length of the CDR3 is 14 residues. Germline lookup yields CDR1 SNHLY and CDR2 FYNNEI. The CDR3: CARDQGGPSGEQYF. CDR3 DNA: TGTGCCAGAGACCAGGGAGGGCCCTCTGGAGAGCAGTACTTC.

The chain joins TRBV4-3 to TRBJ2-2; 10 bases are shared with TRBD2. From germline, CDR1 is LGHNA and CDR2 YSLEER. With V trimmed by 1 base and J by 4 bases, 3 bases remained unmatched. CDR3 length equals 16 residues. CDR3 nucleotides: TGCGCCAGCAGCCAAGTTAGCGGGAGGATCACCGGGGAGCTGTTTTTT. This translates into CASSQVSGRITGELFF.

This clone has just one count. The chain is built from TRBV27 and TRBJ1-2, with 9 bases fitting TRBD1. The V gene end was trimmed by 5 bases and the J gene end by 3 bases; junction bases not matched to a gene: 7. The CDR3 is 15 residues long. Per the germline V gene, CDR1 is MNHEY and CDR2 is SMNVEV (reference sequence). In DNA, the CDR3 is TGTGCCAGCAGTGCGCGGGGACAGGGCGACTATGGCTACACCTTC. This translates into CASSARGQGDYGYTF.

This clone was found once. This chain connects TRBV20-1 to TRBJ2-1, with 7 positions matching TRBD2. V dropped 3 bases and J dropped 0; count of bases not matched to a gene: 5. The CDR3 extends over 15 amino acids. Germline V lookup: CDR1 DFQATT, CDR2 SNEGSKA (reference sequence). CDR3 amino acids: CSASLRESSYNEQFF. CDR3 coding DNA: TGCAGTGCTAGTCTGCGGGAGAGCTCCTACAATGAGCAGTTCTTC.

This clone was seen more than once but under ten times. The rearrangement uses TRBV4-2 and TRBJ2-7, with TRBD1 identical over 8 bases. Germline CDR1 reads LGHNA; CDR2 reads YNFKEQ. The length of the CDR3 is 18 residues. Unmatched junction bases numbered 15, after V lost 5 bases and J lost 0 bases. For the CDR3, the DNA is TGTGCCAGCAGCGCATGGGTTCATGGGACAGGATTCTCCTACGAGCAGTACTTC. The encoded protein is CASSAWVHGTGFSYEQYF.

The chain has TRBV10-3 and TRBJ2-5; TRBD2 matches 10 bases. The CDR3 loop spans 15 amino acids. V shed 2 bases, J shed 5 bases, and the junction held 5 bases outside the gene matches. CDR1 ENHRY and CDR2 SYGVKD come from the germline V gene. The CDR3 reads CAISEVASGSETQYF. CDR3 DNA sequence: TGTGCCATCAGTGAGGTGGCTAGCGGGAGTGAGACCCAGTACTTC.

V usage is TRBV6-5 and J usage is TRBJ1-5; 7 bases match TRBD1. CDR3 length: 15 amino acids. Germline loops: CDR1 MNHEY, CDR2 SVGAGI. J was trimmed by 0 bases and V by 5 bases; bases with no gene match: 4. CDR3: CASSRDSYSNQPQHF. CDR3 DNA sequence: TGTGCCAGCAGTAGGGACAGTTATAGCAATCAGCCCCAGCATTTT.

The chain uses TRBV28 and TRBJ2-1, with 8 positions matching TRBD2. Germline V gives CDR1 MDHEN, CDR2 SYDVKM. V trimming: 6 bases; J trimming: 9 bases; junction bases outside the gene matches: 13. The CDR3 runs to 15 residues. The CDR3 DNA sequence: TGTGCCAGCAGCCTTAGCGGGGCGGGATCAGCTGAGCAGTTCTTC. As protein: CASSLSGAGSAEQFF.

The chain employs TRBV7-9 and TRBJ2-3; 12 nucleotides match TRBD2. Trimming took 8 bases from V and 4 from J; bases not matched to a gene: 4. CDR1 is SEHNR, CDR2 FQNEAQ, per germline (reference sequence). The CDR3 has 14 amino acids. The CDR3 nucleotides are TGTGCCAGCGGACTAGCGGGACGGGCAGATACGCAGTATTTT. Protein product: CASGLAGRADTQYF.

The chain combines TRBV7-2 with TRBJ2-2; 7 nucleotides match TRBD2. The CDR3 has 17 residues. With 5 bases clipped from V and 0 bases from J, the junction kept 9 bases outside the gene matches. Germline CDR1 reads SGHTA; CDR2 reads FQGNSA. CDR3 region: CASSPGASGANTGELFF. The DNA of the CDR3 is TGTGCCAGCAGCCCCGGGGCTAGCGGAGCGAACACCGGGGAGCTGTTTTTT.

Here the CDR3 reads CASSQEPGGGYNEQFF. The CDR3 DNA is TGTGCCAGCAGCCAAGAACCTGGGGGGGGTTACAATGAGCAGTTCTTC. This chain joins TRBV4-2 and TRBJ2-1; 7 positions match TRBD2. Unmatched junction bases numbered 6, after V lost 0 bases and J lost 4 bases. CDR3 size: 16 residues. Germline CDR1 LGHNA, CDR2 YNFKEQ.